The 27 T cell receptor beta chains below come from one sample, sequenced in a study of T cells in Graves' hyperthyroidism and ophthalmopathy. Amplification yielded TCR beta CDR3 regions, with RNA transcripts as the source. TCR CDR3 regions were first amplified by RT-PCR with HTBI primers. TCRdb ran MiXCR on the multiplex PCR reads and lists one entry per CDR3 protein. The table lists approximately 490,000 distinct CDR3 sequences, roughly 22% of them singletons, with approximately 49% in the top ten. Specimen: blood. The receptors were sampled from a woman in her seventies with Graves' ophthalmopathy.

This clonotype appeared a single time. The genes are TRBV6-5 and TRBJ1-2; possibly TRBD1 for D (5 bases). V lost 0 bases, J lost 4 bases, and 9 bases lay in between. This CDR3 contains 14 residues. Germline V gene sequence: CDR1 MNHEY, CDR2 SVGAGI. The CDR3 is CASSYSGDFYGYTF. In DNA, the CDR3 is TGTGCCAGCAGTTACTCAGGGGATTTCTATGGCTACACCTTC.

This clonotype showed up many times. This chain uses TRBV2 with TRBJ1-1; possible D gene TRBD1, 5 bases. The germline gives CDR1 SNHLY, CDR2 FYNNEI. The CDR3 runs to 11 residues. Trimming stripped 6 bases from V and 9 bases from J, with 11 bases between. The CDR3 DNA reads as TGTGCCAGCAGAGACCCAGGGAAAGCTTTCTTT. Its protein product is CASRDPGKAFF.

This chain uses TRBV20-1 with TRBJ2-1; D unclear. V lost 3 bases and J lost 10, with 13 bases in between. The CDR3 runs 12 residues. CDR1 and CDR2 (germline): DFQATT, SNEGSKA (reference sequence). The CDR3 sequence is CSAREPPVEQFF. In nucleotides, the CDR3 is TGCAGTGCTAGGGAGCCGCCCGTGGAGCAGTTCTTC.

A few counts support this clonotype. The chain uses TRBV6-1 and TRBJ1-2; D is unresolved. The germline gives CDR1 MNHNS, CDR2 SASEGT. V was cut by 5 bases and J by 6 bases, with 13 bases left in between. The CDR3 consists of 13 residues. CDR3 sequence: CASSSPKGNGYTF. For the CDR3, the DNA is TGTGCCAGCAGTTCCCCTAAGGGCAATGGCTACACCTTC.

This clonotype has only a few counts. The chain links TRBV18 to TRBJ2-1; D uncertain. Per germline, CDR1 KGHSH and CDR2 LQKENI. V lost 0 bases and J 7 bases, leaving 7 bases between the germline ends. The CDR3 spans 13 residues. CDR3 coding DNA: TGTGCCAGCTCACCACCAAACGGAAATGAGCAGTTCTTC. Translated: CASSPPNGNEQFF. Full variable domain (remainder filled in from reference TRBV18 and TRBJ2-1): NAGVMQNPRHLVRRRGQEARLRCSPMKGHSHVYWYRQLPEEGLKFMVYLQKENIIDESGMPKERFSAEFPKEGPSILRIQQVVRGDSAAYFCASSPPNGNEQFFGPGTRLTVL.

The chain recombines TRBV15 with TRBJ2-3, with D possibly TRBD2 on 6 matching bases. V lost 3 bases and J lost 3, with 13 bases in between. CDR1 is LNHNV and CDR2 is YYDKDF in the germline V gene (reference sequence). This CDR3 comprises 15 residues. CDR3 DNA: TGTGCCACCAGCAGGGGTGAGCGGGTGACAGATACGCAGTATTTT. Translating gives CATSRGERVTDTQYF.

This sequence joins TRBV7-2 and TRBJ2-2, with 10 nucleotides matching TRBD2. CDR1 is SGHTA, CDR2 FQGNSA, per germline. Unmatched junction bases numbered 8, after V lost 4 bases and J lost 6 bases. This CDR3 has 16 residues. The CDR3 DNA sequence: TGTGCCAGCAGCTCAGGGACTAGCGTGGGGGCCGGGGAGCTGTTTTTT. Residues: CASSSGTSVGAGELFF.

Details on this clonotype: This may stem from a read error, because a much larger clone lies one nucleotide away. This chain links TRBV12-3 or TRBV12-4 with TRBJ1-1; possible D gene TRBD1, 5 bases. The CDR3 has 13 amino acids. The V gene lost 0 bases and the J gene lost 7 bases, with 9 bases spanning the gap. CDR3 region: CASSLAEGIEAFF. As DNA, the CDR3 is TGTGCCAGCAGTTTAGCCGAGGGGATTGAAGCTTTCTTT.

This clonotype was recorded many times. The V gene is TRBV10-3, the J gene TRBJ1-1; 8 nucleotides match TRBD1. V was clipped by 5 bases and J by 1 base; unmatched bases: 6. This CDR3 region has 15 residues. Germline V gives CDR1 ENHRY, CDR2 SYGVKD. DNA of the CDR3: TGTGCCATCAGTCGGGACAGGTCCTCGAACACTGAAGCTTTCTTT. Protein sequence: CAISRDRSSNTEAFF.

Concerning this clonotype itself: A much larger clone differs by one base, so this may be a read error. This sequence joins TRBV7-8 and TRBJ2-1; the match to TRBD2 covers 9 bases. CDR3 length: 15 amino acids. Germline CDR1 is SGHVS and CDR2 is FQNEAQ. The CDR3 nucleotides are TGTGCCAGCAGTGCCTTAGCGGGGGTATACAATGAGCAGTCCTTC. The encoded protein is CASSALAGVYNEQSF.

CDR3 sequence reads: CASKTSYNEQFF. DNA for the CDR3: TGTGCCAGCAAAACCAGTTACAATGAGCAGTTCTTC. The chain recombines TRBV7-9 with TRBJ2-1; D gene unclear. Trimming stripped 7 bases from V and 4 bases from J, with 8 bases between. CDR3 length: 12 residues. Germline V gene lookup returns CDR1 SEHNR and CDR2 FQNEAQ (reference sequence).

V is TRBV19 and J is TRBJ2-7; TRBD1 might be the D (5 bases). The end of the DNA is better explained by TRBJ2-1, so the J call may be wrong. CDR1 is LNHDA, CDR2 SQIVND, per germline (reference sequence). The CDR3 is 14 amino acids. The CDR3 here is CASSIWQGRNEQFF. The CDR3 DNA follows: TGTGCCAGTAGTATTTGGCAGGGTAGAAACGAGCAGTTCTTC.

The chain employs TRBV4-3 and TRBJ2-2, with D unclear. The CDR3 totals 15 residues. CDR1 LGHNA and CDR2 YSLEER come from the germline V gene. Trimming cost V 0 bases and J 5 bases, with 10 bases left between them. The CDR3 nucleotides are TGCGCCAGCAGCCAAGATCGATTGCTGACCGGGGAGCTGTTTTTT. Translated: CASSQDRLLTGELFF.

The V call is TRBV9, the J call TRBJ1-1, with TRBD1 as a possible D gene (5 bases). CDR1 SGDLS and CDR2 YYNGEE come from the germline V gene. The CDR3 extends over 14 amino acids. V lost 0 bases and J lost 3, with 9 bases in between. CDR3 sequence reads: CASSVEGMDTEAFF. CDR3 bases: TGTGCCAGCAGCGTAGAGGGGATGGACACTGAAGCTTTCTTT.

The gene calls are TRBV5-1 and TRBJ2-1, with unresolved D. With 0 bases removed from V and 8 bases from J, the gap between germline ends came to 15 bases. Per the germline V gene, CDR1 is SGHRS and CDR2 is YFSETQ. This CDR3 is built from 15 residues. CDR3 nucleotides: TGCGCCAGCAGCTTGGTCGCTCCCGACCGGGATGAGCAGTTCTTC. Translated: CASSLVAPDRDEQFF. Full variable domain (remainder filled in from reference TRBV5-1 and TRBJ2-1): KAGVTQTPRYLIKTRGQQVTLSCSPISGHRSVSWYQQTPGQGLQFLFEYFSETQRNKGNFPGRFSGRQFSNSRSEMNVSTLELGDSALYLCASSLVAPDRDEQFFGPGTRLTVL.

In its sample, this clonotype was seen a few times. The chain recombines TRBV3-1 with TRBJ2-7; D is unclear. Deletions cut 1 base from V and 2 bases from J, with 9 bases between. This CDR3 is built from 14 residues. From germline, CDR1 is LGHDT and CDR2 YNNKEL (reference sequence). Here the CDR3 reads CASSQATGTYEQYF. The CDR3 DNA follows: TGTGCCAGCAGCCAAGCGACTGGGACCTACGAGCAGTACTTC.

The CDR3 DNA reads TGCAGTATCGAGAGGGGCACAGATACGCAGTATTTT. This encodes CSIERGTDTQYF. This chain joins TRBV29-1 and TRBJ2-3, with D possibly matching TRBD2 (5 bases). This CDR3 has 12 residues. Germline-derived CDR1 and CDR2 are SQVTM and ANQGSEA.

The genes are TRBV6-1 and TRBJ1-2; 9 bases fit TRBD1. V lost 6 bases, J lost 5 bases, and 7 bases stayed unmatched. Germline CDR1 reads MNHNS; CDR2 reads SASEGT. This CDR3 region has 14 residues. This chain's CDR3 is CASRKGQGLYGYTF. The DNA for the CDR3 is TGTGCCAGCAGAAAGGGACAGGGCCTTTATGGCTACACCTTC.

This chain connects TRBV29-1 to TRBJ1-1, with 9 bases that match TRBD1. Per germline, CDR1 SQVTM and CDR2 ANQGSEA. The CDR3 spans 14 residues. Losses at the gene ends were 7 bases for V and 5 bases for J; bases not matched to a gene: 11. The CDR3 protein is CSALRHRGRTEAFF. The DNA for the CDR3 is TGCAGCGCACTAAGACACAGGGGGCGTACTGAAGCTTTCTTT.

Many counts were recorded for this clonotype. CDR3 nucleotides: TGTGCCTGGAGAGCCGGGACAATGGGGACCGGGGAGCTGTTTTTT. Encoded protein: CAWRAGTMGTGELFF. This chain links TRBV30 with TRBJ2-2; tentatively, D is TRBD1 (6 bases). V lost 3 bases and J 5 bases, leaving 16 bases between the germline ends. CDR1 is GTSNPN, CDR2 SVGIG, per germline (reference sequence). This CDR3 region has 15 residues. The variable domain in full, with the rest retrieved from reference TRBV30 and TRBJ2-2, is SQTIHQWPATLVQPVGSPLSLECTVEGTSNPNLYWYRQAAGRGLQLLFYSVGIGQISSEVPQNLSASRPQDRQFILSSKKLLLSDSGFYLCAWRAGTMGTGELFFGEGSRLTVL.

On this clonotype itself: The junction departs from germline at one end; a sequencing error may be responsible. This chain uses TRBV3-1 with TRBJ2-5, with D possibly TRBD1 on 5 matching bases. The CDR3 has 12 amino acids. CDR1 is LGHDT and CDR2 is YNNKEL in the germline V gene (reference sequence). In nucleotides, the CDR3 is TGTGCCGGCAGCGTGACAGTTGAGACCCAGTACTTC. This translates into CAGSVTVETQYF.

The chain has TRBV2 and TRBJ1-5; D may be TRBD1 (5 bases). The germline V and J ends were trimmed by 1 base and 9 bases, with 16 bases remaining between them. Per germline, CDR1 SNHLY and CDR2 FYNNEI. This CDR3 is 15 amino acids long. The CDR3: CASSEGLGRGGPQHF. In DNA form, the CDR3 reads TGTGCCAGCAGTGAAGGACTCGGTAGGGGTGGGCCCCAGCATTTT.

This clonotype showed up many times. This chain joins TRBV12-3 or TRBV12-4 and TRBJ2-2; D unresolved. The CDR3 spans 15 residues. Between the trimmed V and J ends, which lost 2 bases and 1 base, there was a span of 8 bases. CDR3 sequence: CASSLLVQNTGELFF. CDR3 DNA sequence: TGTGCCAGCAGTTTACTAGTGCAGAACACCGGGGAGCTGTTTTTT.

This clonotype was detected many times. This chain links TRBV29-1 with TRBJ2-7; possible D gene TRBD1, 6 bases. Trimming pared 6 bases from V and 4 bases from J, leaving 13 bases between. This CDR3 has 12 amino acids. Per the germline V gene, CDR1 is SQVTM and CDR2 is ANQGSEA. The CDR3 DNA follows: TGCAGCGTCGCGACAGGACAATACGAGCAGTACTTC. This sequence encodes CSVATGQYEQYF.

This clonotype occurred a few times. The chain is built from TRBV3-1 and TRBJ2-2; D is ambiguous. This CDR3 is built from 11 residues. V was pared by 1 base and J by 9 bases, with 3 bases between. CDR1 is LGHDT, CDR2 YNNKEL, per germline (reference sequence). CDR3 sequence (DNA): TGTGCCAGCAGCCAAGGACGGGAGCTGTTTTTT. This gives the protein CASSQGRELFF.

Turning to this clonotype: The junction does not match germline at one end; this may be a read error. The V and J genes are TRBV5-6 and TRBJ2-5; weak D call: TRBD2 (5 bases). Per the germline V gene, CDR1 is SGHDT and CDR2 is YYEEEE. The CDR3 is 16 amino acids. The CDR3 DNA follows: TGCGCCAGCAGCCAAGAGGGCCTTGGGAAGCGAGAGACCCAGTACTTC. Its protein product is CASSQEGLGKRETQYF.

This chain uses TRBV6-5 with TRBJ2-7, with a possible D match to TRBD2 (6 bases). The V end was cut by 2 bases, the J end by 3 bases, with 11 bases between. This CDR3 has 14 residues. Per the germline V gene, CDR1 is MNHEY and CDR2 is SVGAGI. The DNA of the CDR3 is TGTGCCAGCAGTTACCCCAAGACTAGCTACGAGCAGTACTTC. Its translation: CASSYPKTSYEQYF.